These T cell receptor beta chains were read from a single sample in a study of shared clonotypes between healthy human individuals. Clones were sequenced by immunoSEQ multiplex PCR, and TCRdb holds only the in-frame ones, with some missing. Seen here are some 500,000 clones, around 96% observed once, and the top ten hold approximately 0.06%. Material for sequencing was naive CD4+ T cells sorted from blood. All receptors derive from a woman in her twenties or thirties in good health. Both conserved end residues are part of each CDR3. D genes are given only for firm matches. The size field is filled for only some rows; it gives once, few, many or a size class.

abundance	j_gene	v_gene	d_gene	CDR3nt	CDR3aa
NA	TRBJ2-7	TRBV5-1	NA	TGCGCCAGCAGCTTGGAGAGGGGTACTTCCTACGAGCAGTACTTC	CASSLERGTSYEQYF
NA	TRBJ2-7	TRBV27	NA	TGTGCCAGCAGTTTGAAGGGGCCTGGGCCCTACGAGCAGTACTTC	CASSLKGPGPYEQYF
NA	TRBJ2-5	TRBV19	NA	TGTGCCAGTAGTCTTAGCGCAAGCCAAGAGACCCAGTACTTC	CASSLSASQETQYF
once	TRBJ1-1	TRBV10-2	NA	TGCGCCAGCAGTGACCACACTGAAGCTTTCTTT	CASSDHTEAFF
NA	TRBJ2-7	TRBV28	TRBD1	TGTGCCAGCAGACCAGGACAGGGCGGGACCTACGAGCAGTACTTC	CASRPGQGGTYEQYF
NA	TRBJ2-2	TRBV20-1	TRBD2	TGCAGTGCCGGGGGGACCGGGGAGCTGTTTTTT	CSAGGTGELFF
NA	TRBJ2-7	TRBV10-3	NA	TGTGCCATCAGTGAGTCGACGGAGTACGAGCAGTACTTC	CAISESTEYEQYF
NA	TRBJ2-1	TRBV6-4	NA	TGTGCCAGCAGTGACCCCGGGACCAAGAGGAATGAGCAGTTCTTC	CASSDPGTKRNEQFF
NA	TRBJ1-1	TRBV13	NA	TGTGCCAGCAGCTTCAGGGTGAACACTGAAGCTTTCTTT	CASSFRVNTEAFF
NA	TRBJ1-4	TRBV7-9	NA	TGTGCCAGCAGCGCCGTTGGGGGGTCGGCTAATGAAAAACTGTTTTTT	CASSAVGGSANEKLFF
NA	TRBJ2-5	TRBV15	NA	TGTGCCACCAGCAGAGACCGGCCGGGGTCCCCTGGGGAGACCCAGTACTTC	CATSRDRPGSPGETQYF
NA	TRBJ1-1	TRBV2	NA	TGTGCCACCAGAAGTATCACTGAAGCTTTCTTT	CATRSITEAFF
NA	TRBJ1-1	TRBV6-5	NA	TGTGCCAGCAGCGTGAACACTGAAGCTTTCTTT	CASSVNTEAFF
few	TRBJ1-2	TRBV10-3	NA	TGTGCCATCAGTGAGTCTGGGGTAGGCGGCTACACCTTC	CAISESGVGGYTF
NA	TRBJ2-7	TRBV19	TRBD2	TGTGCCAGTAGCCGTCCGGGAGCGGGAGTCTCCGAGCAGTACTTC	CASSRPGAGVSEQYF
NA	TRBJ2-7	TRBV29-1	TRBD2	TGCAGCGTCCGGACTAGCGGGGACGGTCAGCAGTACTTC	CSVRTSGDGQQYF
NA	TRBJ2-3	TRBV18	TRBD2	TGTGCCAGCTCACCCCTAGCGGGGGGCACAGATACGCAGTATTTT	CASSPLAGGTDTQYF
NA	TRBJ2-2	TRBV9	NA	TGTGCCAGCAGCGTAGGTAAAGAAAACACCGGGGAGCTGTTTTTT	CASSVGKENTGELFF
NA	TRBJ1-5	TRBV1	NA	TGCACCAGCAGCCAACAGGGGGCGCGGGTTTATCAGCCCCAGCATTTT	CTSSQQGARVYQPQHF
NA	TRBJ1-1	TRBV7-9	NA	TGTGCCAGCAACAGGGTGAACACTGAAGCTTTCTTT	CASNRVNTEAFF
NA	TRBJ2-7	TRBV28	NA	TGTGCCAGCAGTCCCCGGCCGGCAGGGGCTGAGCAGTACTTC	CASSPRPAGAEQYF
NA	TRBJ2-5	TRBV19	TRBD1	TGTGCCAGTAAAAACAGGGGGAATTTTTTGGAGACCCAGTACTTC	CASKNRGNFLETQYF
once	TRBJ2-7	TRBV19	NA	TGTGCCAGTAAAACTTCCGGGGCCGATCACTACGAGCAGTACTTC	CASKTSGADHYEQYF
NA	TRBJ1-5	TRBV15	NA	TGTGCCACCAGCAGCCCCATGGGCAGTGCTAATCAGCCCCAGCATTTT	CATSSPMGSANQPQHF
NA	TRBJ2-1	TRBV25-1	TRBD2	TGTGCCAGCAGTGAACCCTCTAGCGGGATCTACAATGAGCAGTTCTTC	CASSEPSSGIYNEQFF
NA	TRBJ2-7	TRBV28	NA	TGTGCCAGCAGACGCCAGGGAGCCTACGAGCAGTACTTC	CASRRQGAYEQYF
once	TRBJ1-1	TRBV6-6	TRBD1	TGTGCCAGCAGTTACTCTCAGGGACAGGGTGAAGCTTTCTTT	CASSYSQGQGEAFF
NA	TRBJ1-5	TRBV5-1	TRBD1	TGCGCCAGCAGGTTCGGGACAGATAATCAGCCCCAGCATTTT	CASRFGTDNQPQHF
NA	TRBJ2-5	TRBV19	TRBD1	TGTGCCAGTAGACAGGGGGAAGAGACCCAGTACTTC	CASRQGEETQYF
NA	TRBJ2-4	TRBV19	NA	TGTGCCAGTAGTCTTGGCGCCCAAGCCAAAAACATTCAGTACTTC	CASSLGAQAKNIQYF
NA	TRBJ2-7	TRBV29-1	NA	TGCAGCGTTGTCCCCCCTAGTAGGGAGCAGTACTTC	CSVVPPSREQYF
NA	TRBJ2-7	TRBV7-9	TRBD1	TGTGCCAGCAGCTCTTTAGGTAGAGGACAGGGGTACGAGCAGTACTTC	CASSSLGRGQGYEQYF
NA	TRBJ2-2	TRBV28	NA	TGTGCCAGCTTCGGGGGACAAGCGAACACCGGGGAGCTGTTTTTT	CASFGGQANTGELFF
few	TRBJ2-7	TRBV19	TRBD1	TGTGCCAGTAGTTCCGGGACAGGGGGCTACGAGCAGTACTTC	CASSSGTGGYEQYF
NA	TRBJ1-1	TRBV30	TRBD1	TGTGCCTGGAGTTATCAGGGGGATGAAGCTTTCTTT	CAWSYQGDEAFF
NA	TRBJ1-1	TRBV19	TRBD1	TGTGCCAGTAGTACCGGACAGGGGAGGAACACTGAAGCTTTCTTT	CASSTGQGRNTEAFF
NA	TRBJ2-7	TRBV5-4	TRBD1	TGTGCCAGCAGCGCACCGGGACAGTCCTACGAGCAGTACTTC	CASSAPGQSYEQYF
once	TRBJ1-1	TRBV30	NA	TGTGCCTGGAGTAACGTGATCATGAACACTGAAGCTTTCTTT	CAWSNVIMNTEAFF